Sequencing of this TCR beta chain was carried out in a study of shared clonotypes between healthy human individuals. Looking at the study overall: Used for every donor were three CD4 naive, three CD4 memory, two CD8 naive and one CD8 memory plate.

Sequencing used immunoSEQ multiplex PCR; TCRdb keeps in-frame clones, though not all of them. The sample holds 2 million to 2.5 million clones, around 95% seen once. This clone was detected once. The receptor was derived from a man in his late teens or twenties in good health. Sequenced: naive CD4+ T cells sorted from blood. Subset noted: CD45RA+ positively selected.

CDR3 DNA: TGTGCCAGCACCTTTAGGAGGTCAGGGAAGGCCTTGGGAGGCTACACCTTC. Residues: CASTFRRSGKALGGYTF. V usage is TRBV28 and J usage is TRBJ1-2, with D possibly being TRBD1 (5 bases). V gave up 7 bases and J gave up 8 bases, with 29 bases separating them. The CDR3 has 17 residues. Germline CDR1 reads MDHEN; CDR2 reads SYDVKM.